In this sample, the clone carrying this TCR beta chain turned up a few times. No antigen is known for it. Germline V lookup: CDR1 SGHTA, CDR2 FQGNSA. Trimming at V came to 3 bases and at J to 2 bases, leaving 6 bases not matched to a gene. This CDR3 spans 16 amino acids. The assay was immunoSEQ multiplex PCR, and TCRdb's table has in-frame clones only and misses some. The sample lists about 30,000 clones; roughly four fifths were seen once. These data are taken from a study of T cells in narcolepsy. Study information: Enrolled donors included narcolepsy type 1 or type 2 patients and healthy controls.

Study-level results: In some patient and control memory CD4+ samples, autoreactive clones were absent. Blood of same and different patients, but not healthy controls, reportedly held recurring autoreactive clonotypes. Same-patient CSF and blood CD4+ T cell clonotypes included HCRT-specific and TRIB2-specific autoreactive ones.

This clonotype was sampled from a human donor in good health. The chain has TRBV7-2 and TRBJ1-5, with 8 bases aligning to TRBD1. The specimen sequenced was memory (CD45RA-) CD4+ T cells from blood. In DNA, the CDR3 is TGTGCCAGCAGCTTTGCCGGGACAGGAGGCAATCAGCCCCAGCATTTT. Amino acid sequence: CASSFAGTGGNQPQHF.